This T cell receptor (beta chain) was retrieved from a study of blood T cell repertoires in COVID-19. Study in general: Material from acute and convalescent COVID-19 was sourced from the United States, Italy and Spain. PBMCs, B-cell-depleted T cells, or T cells provided the cDNA or gDNA that made up the material.

Per the original data handling: The authors estimated nucleated cell counts from reference gene primer amplification. Clones were read by immunoSEQ multiplex PCR, and TCRdb kept only the in-frame ones, dropping some. The V and J calls and clone size were taken over from that table, and D and trimming were inferred from the DNA. The sample lists roughly 140,000 clones; 76% were seen once. Sequencing input: peripheral blood. The clonotype originates from a woman of 80 years or more with acute or convalescent COVID-19.

The CDR3 spells CASSSGQGNTIYF. The CDR3 DNA is TGTGCCAGCAGCTCCGGACAGGGAAACACCATATATTTT. The rearrangement uses TRBV7-2 and TRBJ1-3; D may be TRBD1 (6 bases). CDR1 SGHTA and CDR2 FQGNSA come from the germline V gene. Trimming pared 4 bases from V and 4 bases from J, leaving 8 bases between. CDR3 size: 13 residues. Based on the CDR3 plus reference TRBV7-2 and TRBJ1-3, the full variable domain is GAGVSQSPSNKVTEKGKDVELRCDPISGHTALYWYRQSLGQGLEFLIYFQGNSAPDKSGLPSDRFSAERTGGSVSTLTIQRTQQEDSAVYLCASSSGQGNTIYFGEGSWLTVV.